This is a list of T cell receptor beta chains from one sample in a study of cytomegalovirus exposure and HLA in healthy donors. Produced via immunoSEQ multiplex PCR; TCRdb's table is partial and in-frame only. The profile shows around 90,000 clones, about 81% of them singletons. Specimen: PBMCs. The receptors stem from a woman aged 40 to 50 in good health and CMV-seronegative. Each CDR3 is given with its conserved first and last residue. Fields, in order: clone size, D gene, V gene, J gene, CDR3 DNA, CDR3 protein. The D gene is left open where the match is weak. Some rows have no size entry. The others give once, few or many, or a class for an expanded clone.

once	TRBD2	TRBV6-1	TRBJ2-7	TGTGCCAGCAGCTCCACTAGCGGGAGTAGTTACGAGCAGTACTTC	CASSSTSGSSYEQYF
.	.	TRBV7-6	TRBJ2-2	TGTGCCAGCAGCTTAGACAGAGCGAACACCGGGGAGCTGTTTTTT	CASSLDRANTGELFF
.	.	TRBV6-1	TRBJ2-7	TGTGCCAGCGTCCCCCGTGGGGGGTTCTCCTACGAGCAGTACTTC	CASVPRGGFSYEQYF
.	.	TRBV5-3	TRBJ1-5	TGTGCCAGAAGCCCCTTTGGGAGAACACCTAACAATCAGCCCCAGCATTTT	CARSPFGRTPNNQPQHF
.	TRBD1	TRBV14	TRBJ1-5	TGTGCCAGCAGCCAGGGACAGGGGGCCCAGCCCCAGCATTTT	CASSQGQGAQPQHF
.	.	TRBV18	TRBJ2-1	TGTGCCAGCTCGACGGGACCGGGGGACGAGCAGTTCTTC	CASSTGPGDEQFF
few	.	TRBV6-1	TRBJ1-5	TGTGCCAGCAGTGAAGTTCCGGGGAGGAATCAGCCCCAGCATTTT	CASSEVPGRNQPQHF
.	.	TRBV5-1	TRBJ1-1	TGCGCCAGCAGCTTGGCGGGTCAGGGCACTGAAGCTTTCTTT	CASSLAGQGTEAFF
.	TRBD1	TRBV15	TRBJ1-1	TGTGCCACCAGCAGGGGCCAGGGACAGCTGAACACTGAAGCTTTCTTT	CATSRGQGQLNTEAFF
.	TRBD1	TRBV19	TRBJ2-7	TGTGCCAGTAGTCCAAGGACAGGGGGCTACGAGCAGTACTTC	CASSPRTGGYEQYF
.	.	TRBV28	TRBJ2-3	TGTGCCAGCAGTTCGCACCAGATAGCATCAGATACGCAGTATTTT	CASSSHQIASDTQYF
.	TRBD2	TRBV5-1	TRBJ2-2	TGCGCCAGCAGCTTGGCCACTGTCCGGGGGGGAACCGGGGAGCTGTTTTTT	CASSLATVRGGTGELFF
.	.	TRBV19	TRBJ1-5	TGTGCCGGAGGATACCTACAGGGGCCCCAGCATTTT	CAGGYLQGPQHF
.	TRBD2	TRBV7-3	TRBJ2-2	TGTGCCAGCAGCTTAATGGCGGGAGCGACCACCGGGGAGCTGTTTTTT	CASSLMAGATTGELFF
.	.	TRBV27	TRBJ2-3	TGTGCCAGCAGTTTATTGGCGGGGACTAGCACAGATACGCAGTATTTT	CASSLLAGTSTDTQYF
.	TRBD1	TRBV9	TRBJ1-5	TGTGCCAGCAGCCCGACCGGGACAGATAAGGATCAGCCCCAGCATTTT	CASSPTGTDKDQPQHF
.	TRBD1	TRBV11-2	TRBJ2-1	TGTGCCAGCAGCTTAAATGGACAGGGTCTCAATGAGCAGTTCTTC	CASSLNGQGLNEQFF
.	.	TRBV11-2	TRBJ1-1	TGTGCCAGCAGCTCCCCGTGGCAGGGAACTGAAGCTTTCTTT	CASSSPWQGTEAFF
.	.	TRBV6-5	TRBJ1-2	TGTGCCAGCAGTACAGGGTTCTCTGGCTACACCTTC	CASSTGFSGYTF
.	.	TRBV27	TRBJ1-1	TGTGCCAGCAGTCTCGTAGGAGCGCCCGGGAAAGCTTTCTTT	CASSLVGAPGKAFF
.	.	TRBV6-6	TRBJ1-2	TGTGCCAGCACTAACCCCGCGGACAGACTCTATGGCTACACCTTC	CASTNPADRLYGYTF
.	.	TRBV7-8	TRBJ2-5	TGTGCCAGCAGCTTTCGCGCCCAGGCCGGAGAGACCCAGTACTTC	CASSFRAQAGETQYF
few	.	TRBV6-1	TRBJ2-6	TGTGCCAGCATGCGGGGGCCCGGGGCCAACGTCCTGACTTTC	CASMRGPGANVLTF
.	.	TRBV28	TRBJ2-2	TGTGCCAGCAGCCGACTAGGACCCGGGGAGCTGTTTTTT	CASSRLGPGELFF
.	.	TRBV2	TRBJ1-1	TGTGCCAGCAGTGTAGACAGCCGGCTGAACACTGAAGCTTTCTTT	CASSVDSRLNTEAFF
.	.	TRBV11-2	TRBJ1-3	TGTGCCAGCAGCTCGGGAAGCTCTGGAAACACCATATATTTT	CASSSGSSGNTIYF
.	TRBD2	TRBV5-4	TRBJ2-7	TGTGCCAGCAGCTTGGGGACTAGCGGAATCTACGAGCAGTACTTC	CASSLGTSGIYEQYF
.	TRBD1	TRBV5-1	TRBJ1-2	TGCGCCAGCAGGGATACGGGACAGGGCTTGAGGGGCTACACCTTC	CASRDTGQGLRGYTF
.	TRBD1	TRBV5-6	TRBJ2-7	TGTGCCAGCAGCTTTAGGCTTGGGACAGGGGCCAACGAGCAGTACTTC	CASSFRLGTGANEQYF
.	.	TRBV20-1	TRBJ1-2	TGCAGTGCTAGGGACACCTACTACACCTTC	CSARDTYYTF
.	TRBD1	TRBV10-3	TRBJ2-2	TGTGCCATCAGTGAGCCGGGACAGTCGAACACCGGGGAGCTGTTTTTT	CAISEPGQSNTGELFF
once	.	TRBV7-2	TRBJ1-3	TGTGCCAGCAGCTTAGGGTATGCGGGCGGAAACACCATATATTTT	CASSLGYAGGNTIYF
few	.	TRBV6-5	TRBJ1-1	TGTGCCAGCAGTTACGCAGGGGAGAACACTGAAGCTTTCTTT	CASSYAGENTEAFF
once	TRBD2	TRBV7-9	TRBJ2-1	TGTGCCAGCAGCCTAAAGGGGGGGACTAGCGGGAGTTATGAGCAGTTCTTC	CASSLKGGTSGSYEQFF
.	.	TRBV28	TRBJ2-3	TGTGCCAGCAGACCATTGGGGGAGGCGCAGTATTTT	CASRPLGEAQYF
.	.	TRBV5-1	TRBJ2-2	TGCGCCAGCAGCTTGGGACTCGGAACCGGGGAGCTGTTTTTT	CASSLGLGTGELFF
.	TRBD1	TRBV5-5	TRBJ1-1	TGTGCCAGCAGCTCCACAGGGGGCCGGTTGGACACTGAAGCTTTCTTT	CASSSTGGRLDTEAFF
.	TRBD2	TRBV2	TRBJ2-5	TGTGCCAGCAGCCGGACTAGCGGGAGCCTAGAGACCCAGTACTTC	CASSRTSGSLETQYF
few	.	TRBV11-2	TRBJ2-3	TGTGCCGTCCCCCGGGGAGATACGCAGTATTTT	CAVPRGDTQYF
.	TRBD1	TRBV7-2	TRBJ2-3	TGTGCCAGCAGCTTAATGACAGGGGCCCGGTGGCCTACGCAGTATTTT	CASSLMTGARWPTQYF
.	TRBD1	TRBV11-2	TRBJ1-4	TGTGCCAGCGGGACAGGTGGAAAACTGTTTTTT	CASGTGGKLFF
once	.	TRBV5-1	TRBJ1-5	TGCGCCAGCAGCTTGGCCGGGGGAAGGGATCAGCCCCAGCATTTT	CASSLAGGRDQPQHF
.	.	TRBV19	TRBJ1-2	TGTGCCAGTAGTATCGAGGGAAGAACGTATGGCTACACCTTC	CASSIEGRTYGYTF
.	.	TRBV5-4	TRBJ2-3	TGTGCCAGCAGCTTGGGTGGCGGACAAGATACGCAGTATTTT	CASSLGGGQDTQYF
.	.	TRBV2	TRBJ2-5	TGTGCCAGCAGTGAGCTCCCCTGGGCGGGGAGCCAAGAGACCCAGTACTTC	CASSELPWAGSQETQYF
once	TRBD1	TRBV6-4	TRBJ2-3	TGTGCCAGCAGTGAGCAACCCGGACAGGGTAGCACAGATACGCAGTATTTT	CASSEQPGQGSTDTQYF
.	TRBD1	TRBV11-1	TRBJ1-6	TGTGCCAGCAGCTTGGGACAGGGGAATTCACCCCTCCACTTT	CASSLGQGNSPLHF
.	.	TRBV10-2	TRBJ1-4	TGCGCCAGCCCCAGGGAGGAGGATGGTGAAAAACTGTTTTTT	CASPREEDGEKLFF
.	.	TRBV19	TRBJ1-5	TGTGCCAGCTTGGACAACCTGGGCAATCAGCCCCAGCATTTT	CASLDNLGNQPQHF